What follows are 20 T cell receptor beta chains derived from one specimen sequenced in a study of a mutant IDH1 vaccine in newly diagnosed glioma. For these TCRs, the target antigens are not known. Repertoires were generated with immunoSEQ multiplex PCR, while TCRdb's copy carries only in-frame clones and drops some. The sample holds 50,000 to 70,000 clones, 84% seen once. Described time point: week 35, safety follow-up. Every vaccination contained 300 ug of the mutant IDH1 20-mer peptide and was paired with topical imiquimod. Source: PBMCs, taken from a glioma patient whose treatment included an IDH1 peptide vaccine. These receptors all stem from a man aged 30 to 45 with glioma.

The V and J genes are TRBV6-6 and TRBJ1-4, with no clear D. The CDR3 covers 15 residues. Germline lookup yields CDR1 MNHNY and CDR2 SVGAGI (reference sequence). Deletions cut 6 bases from V and 0 bases from J, with 11 bases between. Here the CDR3 DNA reads TGTGCCAGCAGGAAGGACCTAGCAACTAATGAAAAACTGTTTTTT. Translated: CASRKDLATNEKLFF.

This clone was seen a single time. The chain links TRBV23-1 to TRBJ1-4; TRBD1 agrees at 9 bases. TRBV23-1 falls under the ORF class, with uncertain function. The CDR3 contains 16 residues. The trim removed 0 bases at V and 8 bases at J, leaving 7 bases unmatched. CDR3 loop: CASSQSADRGEEKLFF. The DNA for the CDR3 is TGCGCCAGCAGTCAATCTGCGGACAGGGGAGAGGAAAAACTGTTTTTT.

The J gene is TRBJ1-2, the V gene TRBV5-6, with D maybe TRBD1 (6 bases). Between the trimmed V and J ends, which lost 4 bases and 4 bases, there was a span of 14 bases. The CDR3 is made up of 14 amino acids. Looked up from germline, CDR1 is SGHDT and CDR2 is YYEEEE. In DNA form, the CDR3 reads TGTGCCAGCAGCAACTGGGACAACATCTATGGCTACACCTTC. Amino acid sequence: CASSNWDNIYGYTF. The entire variable domain, with the rest obtained from reference TRBV5-6 and TRBJ1-2, is as follows: DAGVTQSPTHLIKTRGQQVTLRCSPKSGHDTVSWYQQALGQGPQFIFQYYEEEERQRGNFPDRFSGHQFPNYSSELNVNALLLGDSALYLCASSNWDNIYGYTFGSGTRLTVV.

Only one count was recorded for this clone. This chain connects TRBV4-1 to TRBJ1-2; possibly TRBD1 for D (5 bases). This CDR3 has 16 residues. In germline, CDR1 is MGHRA, CDR2 YSYEKL. Trimming stripped 3 bases from V and 5 bases from J, with 19 bases between. The CDR3 DNA sequence: TGCGCCAGCAGCCAGCCCGGGACCCAGGGCCCTTATGGCTACACCTTC. Its protein is CASSQPGTQGPYGYTF.

The chain couples TRBV2 to TRBJ2-7, with 7 bases matching TRBD1. The V segment lost 7 bases and the J segment 1 base; nucleotides outside the gene matches: 4. The CDR3 sequence is 13 residues long. Germline CDR1 reads SNHLY; CDR2 reads FYNNEI. DNA of the CDR3: TGTGCCAGCAAACGGGACAGTTCCTACGAGCAGTACTTC. Amino acid sequence: CASKRDSSYEQYF. Full variable domain (remainder filled in from reference TRBV2 and TRBJ2-7): EPEVTQTPSHQVTQMGQEVILRCVPISNHLYFYWYRQILGQKVEFLVSFYNNEISEKSEIFDDQFSVERPDGSNFTLKIRSTKLEDSAMYFCASKRDSSYEQYFGPGTRLTVT.

This sequence joins TRBV18 and TRBJ2-5, with D unclear. Germline CDR1 is KGHSH and CDR2 is LQKENI. Trimming stripped 2 bases from V and 2 bases from J, with 9 bases between. The CDR3 length is 14 residues. CDR3: CASSPVTPQETQYF. DNA of the CDR3: TGTGCCAGCTCACCAGTGACCCCTCAAGAGACCCAGTACTTC.

V usage is TRBV2 and J usage is TRBJ1-1, with TRBD1 identical over 8 bases. This CDR3 has 15 amino acids. V shed 6 bases and J 0 bases; nucleotides not matched to a gene: 6. Germline V gene data show CDR1 as SNHLY and CDR2 as FYNNEI. The CDR3 sequence: CASRLRGLLNTEAFF. As DNA, the CDR3 is TGTGCCAGCAGGCTCAGGGGGCTTTTGAACACTGAAGCTTTCTTT.

The chain combines TRBV6-5 with TRBJ1-4; D is possibly TRBD1 (5 bases). Per germline, CDR1 MNHEY and CDR2 SVGAGI. This CDR3 contains 13 residues. The V end was cut by 5 bases, the J end by 7 bases, with 11 bases between. The CDR3 region is CASSRKGTEKLFF. The CDR3 nucleotides are TGTGCCAGCAGTAGGAAGGGGACTGAAAAACTGTTTTTT.

The V and J genes are TRBV30 and TRBJ1-5, with a possible D match to TRBD1 (5 bases). Germline V gives CDR1 GTSNPN, CDR2 SVGIG (reference sequence). This CDR3 region has 18 residues. Trimming shortened V by 0 bases and J by 7 bases, and 25 bases separated the two germline ends. In nucleotides, the CDR3 is TGTGCCTGGAGTGTACACGGGGCGGCCCTGCTAAATGGACAGCCCCAGCATTTT. Translated: CAWSVHGAALLNGQPQHF.

This clone has just a few counts. The genes are TRBV5-1 and TRBJ1-1; a possible D gene is TRBD1 (5 bases). Trimming shortened V by 7 bases and J by 5 bases, and 15 bases separated the two germline ends. Looked up from germline, CDR1 is SGHRS and CDR2 is YFSETQ. This CDR3 spans 13 amino acids. Here the CDR3 DNA reads TGCGCCAGCCGACCGTCCGGGGCAACTGAAGCTTTCTTT. It yields the protein CASRPSGATEAFF. The whole variable domain, remainder taken from reference TRBV5-1 and TRBJ1-1, is KAGVTQTPRYLIKTRGQQVTLSCSPISGHRSVSWYQQTPGQGLQFLFEYFSETQRNKGNFPGRFSGRQFSNSRSEMNVSTLELGDSALYLCASRPSGATEAFFGQGTRLTVV.

V is TRBV2 and J is TRBJ1-4; D uncertain. V was shortened by 11 bases and J by 1 base, with 14 bases between the two germline ends. Germline CDR1 SNHLY, CDR2 FYNNEI. This CDR3 has 14 amino acids. In nucleotides, the CDR3 is TGTGCCTCCCAAATGGGGTTAACTAATGAAAAACTGTTTTTT. It yields the protein CASQMGLTNEKLFF.

The rearrangement uses TRBV4-2 and TRBJ1-5, with D tentatively TRBD1 (5 bases). Germline loops: CDR1 LGHNA, CDR2 YNFKEQ. The V end was cut by 1 base, the J end by 1 base, with 11 bases between. This CDR3 is built from 16 residues. The CDR3: CASSQAVQGSNQPQHF. CDR3 nucleotides: TGTGCCAGCAGCCAAGCAGTTCAGGGAAGCAATCAGCCCCAGCATTTT.

V usage is TRBV18 and J usage is TRBJ1-1, with no clear D. Trimming removed 3 bases from V and 11 bases from J, with 19 bases in between. The CDR3 is 14 residues long. Per germline, CDR1 KGHSH and CDR2 LQKENI. The CDR3 spells CASSPSTDGMRAFF. The CDR3 nucleotides are TGTGCCAGCTCACCGAGTACCGACGGGATGAGGGCTTTCTTT.

The genes are TRBV18 and TRBJ1-5; D gene unclear. Germline V gene sequence: CDR1 KGHSH, CDR2 LQKENI. V was pared by 6 bases and J by 2 bases, with 8 bases between. The CDR3 totals 13 residues. The CDR3: CASSPERNQPQHF. Written as DNA, the CDR3 is TGTGCCAGCTCCCCAGAGCGCAATCAGCCCCAGCATTTT. The full variable domain, in which reference TRBV18 and TRBJ1-5 provide the parts outside the CDR3, is NAGVMQNPRHLVRRRGQEARLRCSPMKGHSHVYWYRQLPEEGLKFMVYLQKENIIDESGMPKERFSAEFPKEGPSILRIQQVVRGDSAAYFCASSPERNQPQHFGDGTRLSIL.

The gene calls are TRBV6-1 and TRBJ1-1, with D uncertain. This CDR3 is built from 14 residues. The germline V gene encodes CDR1 MNHNS and CDR2 SASEGT. V shed 0 bases and J shed 5 bases, with 10 bases lying between them. In DNA form, the CDR3 reads TGTGCCAGCAGTGAAGCCCGGCTTAAAACTGAAGCTTTCTTT. Amino acid sequence: CASSEARLKTEAFF.

The count of this clone is one. The rearrangement uses TRBV2 and TRBJ2-1; no clear D. This CDR3 has 18 residues. Trimming stripped 0 bases from V and 3 bases from J, with 18 bases between. Germline lookup yields CDR1 SNHLY and CDR2 FYNNEI. The CDR3 DNA reads TGTGCCAGCAGTGAAGCATCCATACACTCCACTGACTACAATGAGCAGTTCTTC. This sequence encodes CASSEASIHSTDYNEQFF.

The V call is TRBV5-1, the J call TRBJ2-2; D possibly corresponds to TRBD1 (6 bases). Germline V gene lookup returns CDR1 SGHRS and CDR2 YFSETQ. V gave up 5 bases and J gave up 1 base, with 21 bases separating them. The CDR3 contains 18 residues. The CDR3 region is CASRTSAQGVWNTGELFF. The CDR3 region has the DNA TGCGCCAGCAGGACCTCAGCACAGGGCGTGTGGAACACCGGGGAGCTGTTTTTT.

The V and J genes are TRBV5-5 and TRBJ1-2; 7 positions agree with TRBD1. CDR3 length: 18 amino acids. CDR1 and CDR2 from the germline V gene are SGHKS and YYEKEE (reference sequence). J gave up 3 bases and V 0 bases, and 14 bases lay outside the gene matches. CDR3 in amino acids: CASSLGSGTAYLHYGYTF. The CDR3 DNA sequence: TGTGCCAGCAGCTTGGGATCCGGGACAGCGTACCTCCACTATGGCTACACCTTC.

J is TRBJ1-1 and V is TRBV7-2, with 7 bases identical to TRBD1. The length of the CDR3 is 16 residues. Germline values: CDR1 SGHTA, CDR2 FQGNSA. J gave up 0 bases and V 3 bases, and 7 bases lay outside the gene matches. Here the CDR3 reads CASSFLTGSVNTEAFF. For the CDR3, the DNA is TGTGCCAGCAGCTTCCTGACAGGGTCGGTGAACACTGAAGCTTTCTTT. Complete variable domain (other parts from reference TRBV7-2 and TRBJ1-1): GAGVSQSPSNKVTEKGKDVELRCDPISGHTALYWYRQSLGQGLEFLIYFQGNSAPDKSGLPSDRFSAERTGGSVSTLTIQRTQQEDSAVYLCASSFLTGSVNTEAFFGQGTRLTVV.

This chain connects TRBV5-5 to TRBJ2-7; unclear D gene. This CDR3 is 14 amino acids long. Trimming took 2 bases from V and 0 from J, leaving 9 bases between them. Germline CDR1 and CDR2: SGHKS and YYEKEE (reference sequence). The CDR3 nucleotides are TGTGCCAGCAGCTTACAACTCGACTCCTACGAGCAGTACTTC. It specifies CASSLQLDSYEQYF.